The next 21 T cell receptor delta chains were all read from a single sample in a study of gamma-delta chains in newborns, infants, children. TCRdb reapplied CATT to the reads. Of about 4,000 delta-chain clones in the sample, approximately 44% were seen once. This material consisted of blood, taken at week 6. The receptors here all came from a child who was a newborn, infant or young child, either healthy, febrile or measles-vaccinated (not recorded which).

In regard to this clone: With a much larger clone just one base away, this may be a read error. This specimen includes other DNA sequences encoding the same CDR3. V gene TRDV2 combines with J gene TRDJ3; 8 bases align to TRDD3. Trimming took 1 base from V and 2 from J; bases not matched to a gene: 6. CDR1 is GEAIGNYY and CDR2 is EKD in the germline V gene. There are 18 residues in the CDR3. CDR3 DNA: TGTGCCTGTGACACGGTACTGGGGGGTACCTGGGACACCCGACAGATGTTTTTC. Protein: CACDTVLGGTWDTRQMFF.

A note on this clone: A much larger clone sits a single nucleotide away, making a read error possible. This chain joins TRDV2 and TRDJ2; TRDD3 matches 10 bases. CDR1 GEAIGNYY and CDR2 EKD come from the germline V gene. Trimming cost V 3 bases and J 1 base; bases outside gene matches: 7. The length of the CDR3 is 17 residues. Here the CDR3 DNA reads TGTGCCTGTGACGCCCTGGGGGATATGGGTTTGACAGCACAACTCTTCTTT. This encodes CACDALGDMGLTAQLFF.

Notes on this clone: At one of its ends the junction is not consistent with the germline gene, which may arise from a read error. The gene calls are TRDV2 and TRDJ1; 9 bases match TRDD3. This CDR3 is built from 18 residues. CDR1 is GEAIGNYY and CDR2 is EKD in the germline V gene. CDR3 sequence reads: CACDTASAGGFSSDKPIF. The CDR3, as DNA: TGTGCCTGTGACACCGCTTCTGCTGGGGGATTTTCCTCCGATAAACCCATCTTT.

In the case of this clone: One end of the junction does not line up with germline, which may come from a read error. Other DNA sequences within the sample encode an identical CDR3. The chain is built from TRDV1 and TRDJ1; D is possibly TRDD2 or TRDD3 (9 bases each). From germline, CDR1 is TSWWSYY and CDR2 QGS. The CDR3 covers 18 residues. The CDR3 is CALGEPPSYLGDTDKLIF. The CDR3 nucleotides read TGTGCTCTAGGGGAGCCCCCTTCCTACCTGGGGGATACCGATAAACTCATCTTT.

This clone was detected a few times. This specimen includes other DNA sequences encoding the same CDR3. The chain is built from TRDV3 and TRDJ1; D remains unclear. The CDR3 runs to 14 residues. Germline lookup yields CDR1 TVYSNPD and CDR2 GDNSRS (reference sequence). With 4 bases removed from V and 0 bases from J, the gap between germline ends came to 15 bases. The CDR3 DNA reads TGTGCCTGCTCTGACCCGGCTTACACCGATAAACTCATCTTT. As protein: CACSDPAYTDKLIF.

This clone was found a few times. In nucleotides, the CDR3 is TGTGCCTGTGACACCGTGTCTCTGGGGGATCCGTACACCGATAAACTCATCTTT. Translating gives CACDTVSLGDPYTDKLIF. V is TRDV2 and J is TRDJ1, with 9 bases fitting TRDD3. This CDR3 comprises 18 residues. Germline CDR1 and CDR2: GEAIGNYY and EKD. V was clipped by 0 bases and J by 0 bases; unmatched bases: 10.

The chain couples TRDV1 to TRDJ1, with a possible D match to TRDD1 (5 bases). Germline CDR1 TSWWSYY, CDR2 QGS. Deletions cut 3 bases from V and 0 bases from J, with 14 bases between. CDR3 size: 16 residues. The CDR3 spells CALGDNTKLNTDKLIF. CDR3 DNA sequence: TGTGCTCTTGGGGACAACACGAAATTAAACACCGATAAACTCATCTTT.

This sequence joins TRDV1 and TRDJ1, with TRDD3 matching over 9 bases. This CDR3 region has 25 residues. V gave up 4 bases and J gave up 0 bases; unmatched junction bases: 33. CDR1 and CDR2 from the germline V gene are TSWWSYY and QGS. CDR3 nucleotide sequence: TGTGCTCTTGGGGCCTCCTTCCCTCTCCCCAAGAGCATGGGGGATAAAAGAGGGTACACCGATAAACTCATCTTT. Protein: CALGASFPLPKSMGDKRGYTDKLIF.

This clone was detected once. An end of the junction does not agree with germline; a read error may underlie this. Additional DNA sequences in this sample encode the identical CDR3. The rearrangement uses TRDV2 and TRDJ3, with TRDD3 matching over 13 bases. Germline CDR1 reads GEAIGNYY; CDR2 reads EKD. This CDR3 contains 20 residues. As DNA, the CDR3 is TGTGCCTGTGACCTAGTACTGGGGGATACGTCCTCCTGGGACACCCGACAGATGTTCTTC. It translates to CACDLVLGDTSSWDTRQMFF.

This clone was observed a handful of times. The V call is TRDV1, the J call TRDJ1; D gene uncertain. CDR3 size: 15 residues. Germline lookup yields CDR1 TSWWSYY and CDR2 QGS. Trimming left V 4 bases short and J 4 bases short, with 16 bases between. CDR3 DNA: TGTGCTCTTGGGGGATTGTACGGATTTCGCGATAAACTCATCTTT. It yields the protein CALGGLYGFRDKLIF.

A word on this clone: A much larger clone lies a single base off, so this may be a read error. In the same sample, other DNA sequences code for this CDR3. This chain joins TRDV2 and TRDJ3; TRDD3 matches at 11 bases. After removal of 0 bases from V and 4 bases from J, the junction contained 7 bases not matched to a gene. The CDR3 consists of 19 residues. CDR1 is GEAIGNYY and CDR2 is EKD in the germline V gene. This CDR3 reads CACDTVLGDSSWDTRQMFF. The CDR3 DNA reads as TGTGCCTGTGACACCGTACTGGGGGATAGCTCTTGGGACACCCGACAGATGTTTTTC.

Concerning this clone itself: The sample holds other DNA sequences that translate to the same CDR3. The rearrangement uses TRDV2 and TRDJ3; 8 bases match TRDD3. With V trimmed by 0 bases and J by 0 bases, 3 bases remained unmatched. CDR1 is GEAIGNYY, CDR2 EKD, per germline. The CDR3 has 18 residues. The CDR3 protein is CACDTGWGSSWDTRQMFF. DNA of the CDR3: TGTGCCTGTGACACCGGCTGGGGGAGCTCCTGGGACACCCGACAGATGTTTTTC.

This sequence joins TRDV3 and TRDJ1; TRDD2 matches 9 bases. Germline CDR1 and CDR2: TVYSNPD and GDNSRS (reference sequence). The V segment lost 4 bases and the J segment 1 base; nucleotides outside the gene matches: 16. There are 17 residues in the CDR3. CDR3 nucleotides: TGTGCCTACAGGGCCTTCCTACGAGTGGGGCCCACCGATAAACTCATCTTT. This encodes CAYRAFLRVGPTDKLIF.

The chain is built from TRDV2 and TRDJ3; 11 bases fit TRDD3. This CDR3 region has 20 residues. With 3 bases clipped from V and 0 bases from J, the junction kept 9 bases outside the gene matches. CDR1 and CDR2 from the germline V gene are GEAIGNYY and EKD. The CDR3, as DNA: TGTGCCTGTGACCCGGCTGGGGGATACTCTAGCTCCTGGGACACCCGACAGATGTTTTTC. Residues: CACDPAGGYSSSWDTRQMFF.

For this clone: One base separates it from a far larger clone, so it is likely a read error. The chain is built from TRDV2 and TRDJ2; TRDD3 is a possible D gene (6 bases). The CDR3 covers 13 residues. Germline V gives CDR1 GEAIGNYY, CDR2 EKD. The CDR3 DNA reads TGTGCCTGGGACACCTGGGGGACAGCACAACTCTTCTTT. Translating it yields CAWDTWGTAQLFF.

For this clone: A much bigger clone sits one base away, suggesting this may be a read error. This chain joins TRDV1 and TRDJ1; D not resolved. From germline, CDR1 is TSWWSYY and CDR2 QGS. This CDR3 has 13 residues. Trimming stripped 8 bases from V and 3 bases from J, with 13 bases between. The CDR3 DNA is TGTGCTCTTAGGCACATCCCACCCGATAAACTCATCTTT. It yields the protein CALRHIPPDKLIF.

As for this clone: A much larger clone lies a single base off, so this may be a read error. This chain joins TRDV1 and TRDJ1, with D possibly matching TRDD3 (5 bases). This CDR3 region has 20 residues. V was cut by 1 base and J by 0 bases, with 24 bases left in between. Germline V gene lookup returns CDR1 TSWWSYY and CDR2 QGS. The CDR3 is CALGEPMSSPLGSNTDKLIF. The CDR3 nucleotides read TGTGCTCTTGGGGAACCAATGTCTAGCCCCCTGGGCTCGAACACCGATAAACTCATCTTT.

CDR3 protein: CALGERPSYVGGYRPDKLIF. The CDR3 region has the DNA TGTGCTCTTGGGGAAAGGCCTTCCTACGTCGGGGGATACCGACCCGATAAACTCATCTTT. The rearrangement joins TRDV1 to TRDJ1, with D possibly being TRDD2 or TRDD3 (9 bases each). The CDR3 sequence is 20 residues long. The V end was cut by 2 bases, the J end by 3 bases, with 28 bases between. The germline CDR1 and CDR2 sequences are TSWWSYY and QGS.

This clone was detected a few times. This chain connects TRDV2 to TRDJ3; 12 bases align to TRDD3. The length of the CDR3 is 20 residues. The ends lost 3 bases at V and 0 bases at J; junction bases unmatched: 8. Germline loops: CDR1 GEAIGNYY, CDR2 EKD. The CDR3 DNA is TGTGCCTGTGACTCCTTACTGGGGGATACTAGCTCCTGGGACACCCGACAGATGTTTTTC. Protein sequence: CACDSLLGDTSSWDTRQMFF.

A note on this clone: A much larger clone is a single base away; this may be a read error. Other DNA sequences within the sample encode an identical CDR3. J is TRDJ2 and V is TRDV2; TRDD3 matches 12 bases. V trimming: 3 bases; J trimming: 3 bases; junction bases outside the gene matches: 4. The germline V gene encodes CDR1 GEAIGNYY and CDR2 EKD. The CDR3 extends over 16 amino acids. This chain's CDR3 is CACDVLGDTLTAQLFF. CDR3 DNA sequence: TGTGCCTGTGACGTACTGGGGGATACTCTGACAGCACAACTCTTCTTT.

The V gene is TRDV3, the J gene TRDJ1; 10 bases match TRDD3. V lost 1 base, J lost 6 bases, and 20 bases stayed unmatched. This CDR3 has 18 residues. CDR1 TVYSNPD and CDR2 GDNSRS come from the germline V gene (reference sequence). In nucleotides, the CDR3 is TGTGCCTTTAACGTTCCTACGACTGGGGGATCCAGGGAGAATAAACTCATCTTT. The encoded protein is CAFNVPTTGGSRENKLIF.